This T cell receptor beta chain was sequenced for a study of PD-1 blockade in classical Hodgkin lymphoma (dated by TCRdb to 2018 to 2020). Regarding the complete study: Nivolumab dosing was 3 mg/kg intravenously every 2 weeks, continuing until either disease progression or unacceptable toxicity. To define a peripheral blood immune signature of response to PD-1 blockade in classical Hodgkin lymphoma, the study combined TCR beta sequencing with CyTOF.

The paper's findings and limits, for the study overall: A significant rise by C4D1 was seen in CD4+ but not CD8+ TCR diversity (p=0.0027 vs p=0.16), with the rise being most apparent in complete responders (p=0.02). Trial patients with a complete response had baseline diversity similar to that of newly diagnosed patients, while partial responders and progressors had significantly lower diversity. Lower diversity was seen in patients whose nivolumab began less than 1 year after ASCT, and these patients were left out of later analyses so that immune reconstitution would not confound the results. The study covered only a single clinical trial cohort, and the causes of the repertoire differences, possibly disease activity or prior therapy, were still not defined. Newly diagnosed patients were reported to have lower baseline TCR diversity than healthy donors, and relapsed/refractory patients were reported to have lower baseline TCR diversity still.

The CDR3, from cysteine to phenylalanine, totals 17 residues. CDR3 DNA is the only sequence kept; it has 51 bases, read in frame from the first base. V drops 0 bases and J drops 0 bases, leaving 15 bases in between. From the germline V gene, CDR1 is SGDLS and CDR2 is YYNGEE. As concerns this clone: There is no known antigen for this receptor. The record has no base qualities; no much larger clone is one base away.

Genomic DNA was isolated using the Qiagen DNeasy kit from unsorted PBMCs as well as from negatively selected CD4+ and CD8+ fractions. TCR beta CDR3 regions were subjected to amplification by immunoSEQ multiplex PCR with primers that anneal to V and J segments. A synthetic immune receptor repertoire was used to minimize amplification bias, and remaining bias was computationally removed after sequencing. The published analysis was carried out like this. Repertoire diversity was quantified as the Shannon entropy index using custom Python scripts. Unsorted, CD4+ and CD8+ repertoires were analyzed separately, except for combined analyses in which CD4+ and CD8+ sequences were merged in silico. A clone was considered expanded if an increase in frequency of at least 2-fold after treatment relative to C1D1 was found, and a pseudocount of 0.5 was applied to clones undetected at baseline. Clones with 0 or 1 copy at C1D1 were defined as singleton clones, while clones with 2 or more copies were defined as non-singleton clones. Clones expanded in unsorted samples were assigned a CD4+, CD8+ or unknown annotation through matching of protein sequences in sorted samples from the same patient. Diversity changes from C1D1 to C4D1 were tested in paired samples using Wilcoxon tests. In TCRdb, the immuneACCESS table is reduced to in-frame sequences with V and J assigned. These tables do not hold every clone; where another copy was compared, an unresolved V gene accounts for under half, and the others remain unexplained. That table supplies the V and J calls and clone size; D and trimming were determined from the DNA. The sample has around 100,000 clones on record, over 75% of them singletons. Around 2.7% of the sample rests with the top ten.

The time point label here, explained by the study, means: cycle 4 day 1 (C4D1), after more than five weeks of nivolumab. Every trial patient had relapsed after autologous stem cell transplantation, and cohorts A, B and C differed in prior brentuximab vedotin exposure. A total of roughly 57 patients with relapsed/refractory classical Hodgkin lymphoma made up the trial cohort, and each patient's best overall response was complete response, partial response or progressive disease. Single-agent nivolumab was administered to trial patients in the multi-cohort phase II CheckMate 205 trial. Best overall response was determined by an independent review committee according to the 2007 International Working Group response criteria. Trial PBMCs were collected immediately before nivolumab initiation (C1D1) and during therapy at cycle 2 day 1 and cycle 4 day 1. After peripheral blood was drawn into 8 mL Vacutainer Cell Preparation Tubes, PBMCs were isolated by centrifugation and then cryopreserved.

The sample here was peripheral blood mononuclear cells (PBMCs), taken before the fourth cycle of nivolumab. The rearrangement joined TRBV9 to TRBJ1-1; the D gene lacks a confident call. The origin of this receptor is a human donor with classical Hodgkin lymphoma. The CDR3 loop reads CASSVDPGGLMNTEAFF. The DNA is TGTGCCAGCAGCGTAGATCCCGGTGGACTCATGAACACTGAAGCTTTCTTT.